This T cell receptor (beta chain) came from a study of spatial heterogeneity in lung cancer. Each TCR cDNA molecule carried a unique molecular identifier. In TCRdb, the 5' RACE reads were re-called with MiXCR into one record per CDR3 protein. The table has 2,500 to 3,000 distinct CDR3 sequences, about 30% seen once. V shed 3 bases and J shed 4 bases, with 10 bases lying between them. Germline assignment: CDR1 MGHRA and CDR2 YSYEKL. The CDR3 contains 14 residues. A few counts support this clonotype. Time point described: sample taken at primary tumor resection. No cells were sorted before sequencing. The whole RNA sequenced was extracted from tumor, nontumor lung or frozen PBMC.

This chain links TRBV4-1 with TRBJ2-4; possibly TRBD1 for D (6 bases). The sequencing used PBMCs, collected at surgery. This receptor was identified in a male donor with early-stage non-small cell lung cancer. For the CDR3, the DNA is TGCGCCAGCAGCCAGACGGACAGAAAAAACATTCAGTACTTC. It codes for CASSQTDRKNIQYF.